The clone carrying this TCR beta chain was counted a single time. Its antigen is undetermined. This entry belongs to a study of lymphopenia after photon versus proton radiotherapy. The study's findings and limits: Proton therapy kept repertoires fairly stable, unlike photons, which gained effector/memory cells. Authors raise, but do not show, better survival with proton therapy. After the lymphocyte nadir, photon-treated repertoires showed oligoclonal expansion, especially of CD8+ Temra cells. A bigger post-nadir fall in TCR diversity correlated inversely with survival time in deceased patients.

This CDR3 contains 16 residues. V was clipped by 5 bases and J by 7 bases; unmatched bases: 9. The germline V gene has CDR1 SGHTA and CDR2 FQGNSA. Some clones are missing from TCRdb's copy, which holds only in-frame ones; the method was immunoSEQ multiplex PCR. The sample carries 25,000 to 30,000 clones, around 82% recorded once. Sequenced material: peripheral blood, taken from a patient treated with photon-based radiotherapy. The sequence derives from a man aged 45-65 years with gastric cancer. The rearrangement joins TRBV7-2 to TRBJ2-1; 12 bases align to TRBD2. The CDR3 protein is CASSPAGLAGGNEQFF. DNA for the CDR3: TGTGCCAGCAGCCCGGCGGGGCTAGCGGGGGGGAATGAGCAGTTCTTC.